Below are 5 T cell receptor beta chains sequenced from a single sample in a study of siplizumab effects on memory and regulatory T cells. This table comes from immunoSEQ multiplex PCR, and its TCRdb copy is limited to in-frame clones, with some not included. The table records about 120,000 clones, approximately 94% of them present only once. Sequencing used non-Treg CD4+ T cells sorted from blood. Every receptor here comes from a human donor in good health.

The chain uses TRBV11-2 and TRBJ2-4; a possible D gene is TRBD1 (6 bases). Trimming removed 4 bases at V and 12 bases at J, with 19 bases between. The germline CDR1 and CDR2 sequences are SGHAT and FQNNGV. The CDR3 consists of 14 residues. This CDR3 reads CASSSLTTGSTQYF. The CDR3 bases are TGTGCCAGCAGCTCCCTCACTACAGGGAGTACTCAGTACTTC.

The sample holds one count of this clone. The rearrangement uses TRBV5-1 and TRBJ2-7; possibly TRBD2 for D (5 bases). The V and J ends lost 2 bases and 1 base respectively, with 7 bases between them. The germline V gene has CDR1 SGHRS and CDR2 YFSETQ. CDR3 length equals 13 residues. CDR3 sequence (DNA): TGCGCCAGCAGCTTCGAGGGATCCTACGAGCAGTACTTC. The encoded protein is CASSFEGSYEQYF.

The chain has TRBV5-6 and TRBJ2-3, with D unresolved. The V gene lost 0 bases and the J gene lost 5 bases, with 13 bases spanning the gap. This CDR3 contains 15 residues. Per germline, CDR1 SGHDT and CDR2 YYEEEE. CDR3 nucleotides: TGTGCCAGCAGCTTGGTATCAGTGGGAAAAGATACGCAGTATTTT. This gives the protein CASSLVSVGKDTQYF.

This clone was seen only a few times. The rearrangement links TRBV6-5 to TRBJ1-5; the D gene is possibly TRBD1 (6 bases). Deletions cut 2 bases from V and 6 bases from J, with 8 bases between. Per germline, CDR1 MNHEY and CDR2 SVGAGI. The CDR3 length is 13 residues. The CDR3, as DNA: TGTGCCAGCAGTTACGAGGGGGGTCAGCCCCAGCATTTT. Translation gives CASSYEGGQPQHF.

This clone was detected once. The junction shows a germline mismatch at one end, possibly a read error. The rearrangement links TRBV4-2 to TRBJ2-1, with D maybe TRBD2 (6 bases). The CDR3 covers 10 residues. Germline assignment: CDR1 LGHNA and CDR2 YNFKEQ. The CDR3 nucleotides read TGTGCCAGCAGCGGTACTAGCATAATCTTC. It codes for CASSGTSIIF.